This T cell receptor beta chain emerged from a study of CD8+ T cells in alopecia areata. General study findings and limits: Affected lesional scalp, above all in alopecia totalis/universalis, was more clonal than normal scalp.

About this clone: Antigen: not known.

Treatment meaning: oral pan-JAK inhibitor, 5-10 mg twice daily. Lesional scalp punch biopsies and peripheral blood came from alopecia areata patients. Isolated RNA was reverse transcribed into cDNA used as the sequencing template. This table comes from immunoSEQ multiplex PCR, and its TCRdb copy is limited to in-frame clones, with some not included. Here the sample spans over 15,000 clones, over 50% being singletons. This TCR derives from a human donor with alopecia areata. This material consisted of skin, taken at week 4, from a patient treated with tofacitinib.

This CDR3 reads CASSFDYHLLYTQYF. The CDR3, as DNA: TGTGCCAGCAGCTTCGACTATCACCTTCTCTATACGCAGTATTTT. The chain combines TRBV7-9 with TRBJ2-3, with D tentatively TRBD2 (5 bases). Germline CDR1 is SEHNR and CDR2 is FQNEAQ (reference sequence). The CDR3 is made up of 15 amino acids. The V gene lost 3 bases and the J gene lost 7 bases, with 17 bases spanning the gap.